The clone carrying this T cell receptor (beta chain) was counted a few times. Germline V gene lookup returns CDR1 MNHNS and CDR2 SASEGT. The ends were cut back, 7 bases at V and 4 bases at J, with 10 bases in the middle. There are 12 residues in the CDR3. TCRdb recomputed calls from the reads with MiXCR, one row per CDR3 protein. The sample shows hundreds of thousands of distinct CDR3 sequences, approximately 24% of them seen only once. The source of the sample is a study of T cell repertoires in cytomegalovirus infection. The TCR sequence derives from a human donor in good health (CMV status not recorded). Some clones in this sample may be carry-over from other donors' samples. The J gene is TRBJ1-2, the V gene TRBV6-1; D not certain. The sequenced sample was CD8+ T cells from PBMCs. CDR3 residues: CASTPGFYGYTF. The CDR3, as DNA: TGTGCCAGCACCCCTGGGTTCTATGGCTACACCTTC.